Listed here are 2 T cell receptor beta chains from one sample, sequenced in a study of CXCR3-negative and CXCR3-positive naive CD8 T cells. Libraries of TRB cDNA were made by 5' RACE and carried UMIs. TCRdb processed the 5' RACE reads again and assigns one entry to each CDR3 protein, with no DNA. The sample table sets out 130,000 or so distinct CDR3 sequences. Material: naive CXCR3- CD8+ T cells from blood. As for subset: CD45RO-CCR7+CD27+CD95- naive CD8+ T cells lacking CXCR3 (TNR3-). The receptors were sampled from a human donor in good health. Some clones in this sample may be carry-over from other donors' samples.

The gene calls are TRBV20-1 and TRBJ1-4; lacking DNA, the TRBD1 call made by TCRdb goes unchecked. The V gene's germline CDR1 is DFQATT and CDR2 SNEGSKA (reference sequence). CDR3 size: 12 residues. CDR3 loop: CSARGEWEKLFF.

V is TRBV7-9 and J is TRBJ2-7; TCRdb lists TRBD1, though no DNA is available to test this call. The V gene's germline CDR1 is SEHNR and CDR2 FQNEAQ (reference sequence). CDR3 length equals 12 residues. CDR3 sequence reads: CASSLDRPEQYF.